This T cell receptor beta chain was observed in a study of blood T cell repertoires in COVID-19. Profiled with immunoSEQ multiplex PCR; TCRdb holds only in-frame clones, not every one. Among around 60,000 clones, roughly 71% were seen once, and the ten largest hold 25% to 40%. The sequenced sample was peripheral blood. The clonotype comes from a human donor in a cohort sampled during active COVID-19.

The CDR3 nucleotides read TGTGCCAGCAGTGATTCCGAGTCGCAGTACTTC. Residues: CASSDSESQYF. This chain connects TRBV6-1 to TRBJ2-7; D uncertain. The germline V and J ends were trimmed by 3 bases and 9 bases, with 9 bases remaining between them. The CDR3 runs to 11 residues. CDR1 is MNHNS and CDR2 is SASEGT in the germline V gene.